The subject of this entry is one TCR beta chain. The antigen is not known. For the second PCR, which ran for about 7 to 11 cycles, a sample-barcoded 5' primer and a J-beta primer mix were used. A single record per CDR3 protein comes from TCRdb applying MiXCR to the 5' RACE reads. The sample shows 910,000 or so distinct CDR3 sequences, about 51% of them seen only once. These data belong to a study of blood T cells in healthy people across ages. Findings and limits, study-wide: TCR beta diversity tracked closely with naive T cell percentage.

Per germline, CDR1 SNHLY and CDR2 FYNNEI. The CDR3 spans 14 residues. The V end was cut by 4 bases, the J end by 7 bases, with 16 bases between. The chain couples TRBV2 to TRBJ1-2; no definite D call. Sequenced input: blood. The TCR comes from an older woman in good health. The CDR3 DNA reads TGTGCCAGCAGTGTTGACCGGGCGGTCTTTGGCTACACCTTC. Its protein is CASSVDRAVFGYTF. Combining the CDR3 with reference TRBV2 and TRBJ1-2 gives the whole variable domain EPEVTQTPSHQVTQMGQEVILRCVPISNHLYFYWYRQILGQKVEFLVSFYNNEISEKSEIFDDQFSVERPDGSNFTLKIRSTKLEDSAMYFCASSVDRAVFGYTFGSGTRLTVV.